The 3 T cell receptor beta chains in this list originate from one sample, sequenced in a study of blood T cell repertoires in COVID-19. Sequenced by immunoSEQ multiplex PCR; TCRdb stores in-frame clones only, minus some. The sample has 150,000 to 200,000 clones, almost 80% seen once. The sequencing sample was made of peripheral blood. Receptors originate from a man aged 55 to 70 with active or convalescent COVID-19.

The chain recombines TRBV18 with TRBJ2-7, with D possibly matching TRBD1 (7 bases). This CDR3 contains 14 residues. Germline V gene lookup returns CDR1 KGHSH and CDR2 LQKENI. V was cut by 3 bases and J by 1 base, with 10 bases left in between. CDR3 DNA sequence: TGTGCCAGCTCACCCGCGGGACAGTCCTACGAGCAGTACTTC. The encoded protein is CASSPAGQSYEQYF.

V is TRBV30 and J is TRBJ2-3, with 8 bases that match TRBD2. Germline lookup yields CDR1 GTSNPN and CDR2 SVGIG (reference sequence). CDR3 length: 12 amino acids. The ends lost 8 bases at V and 1 base at J; junction bases unmatched: 2. CDR3 nucleotides: TGTGCCCGGGAGGGGGGCACAGATACGCAGTATTTT. As protein: CAREGGTDTQYF.

The chain combines TRBV3-1 (or the pseudogene TRBV3-2) with TRBJ2-7; the match to TRBD2 covers 9 bases. The CDR3 loop spans 12 amino acids. Germline loops: CDR1 LGHDT, CDR2 YNNKEL (reference sequence). With V trimmed by 6 bases and J by 4 bases, 1 base remained unmatched. The CDR3 spells CASSSGRYEQYF. CDR3 coding DNA: TGTGCCAGCAGTAGCGGGAGATACGAGCAGTACTTC.